This TCR beta chain emerged from a study of early T cells in non-severe SARS-CoV-2 infection (dated by TCRdb to the early 2020s). About the investigation overall: Because TCR sequencing was done on bulk RNA from unsorted whole blood, the alpha and beta chains could not be paired.

Preparation of the library involved 5' RACE. TCRdb names NextSeq 500 as the instrument used. The TCR library protocol attached unique molecular identifiers to individual cDNA molecules to correct for sequencing error and PCR bias. TCR alpha and beta chains were both sequenced, and the abundances of alpha and beta sequences in each sample were closely correlated with each other. The original pipeline was this. Decombinator V4 was used to perform V gene, J gene and CDR3 annotation of TCR sequences. Expanded TCRs were defined as changing significantly between any two time points under a Poisson model with p below 0.0001. TCR abundances were normalised to the total number of TCRs sequenced per sample and expressed as counts per million. VDJdb, accessed 1 November 2021, was searched for CMV, EBV and SARS-CoV-2 annotated TCRs, excluding TCRs annotated for multiple antigens. The raw public reads went through TCRdb reprocessing: fastp at Q25, MiXCR clone calling, in-frame beta chains kept. Each entry merges the rows of one CDR3 protein and shows their most common DNA and genes. None of the V and J calls come from the authors' own analysis; TCRdb made them. The sample data list approximately 89,000 distinct CDR3 sequences, and about an eighth of these were observed just once. Around 3% of the sample is in the top ten clones.

This clonotype was seen repeatedly, ten times or more. Its antigen is not yet known. No much larger clone exists at a distance of one base, and base qualities are not known. The study was a case-control design nested within a healthcare worker cohort in London, UK, with weekly nasopharyngeal swab PCR tests and blood sampling. Healthcare workers were recruited during the week of the UK lockdown, between 23 and 31 March 2020, and followed weekly for up to roughly 15 weeks. The full study reports these points: VDJdb matching was skewed toward anti-spike CD8 responses and likely underestimated virus-specific expansions, missing private and CD4 specificities.

The sequenced sample was whole blood. The TCR originated in an adult who was a healthcare worker with PCR-confirmed SARS-CoV-2 infection or an uninfected control (not recorded which).

The DNA reads TGTGCCAGTAGTCCGAGACAGGGTACCTATGGCTACACCTTC. Protein translation: CASSPRQGTYGYTF. The chain was built from TRBV19 and TRBJ1-2; TRBD1 matches 7 bases in the middle. For this chain, trimming is 5 bases at the V end and 4 bases at the J end, and the number of junction bases without a gene match is 7. Spanning cysteine to phenylalanine, the CDR3 consists of 14 amino acids. Kept here is only the CDR3 DNA, which spans 42 bases and is read in frame from base 1. CDR1 and CDR2 were assigned from the germline V gene (reference sequence) as LNHDA and SQIVND.